The 16 T cell receptor beta chains reported below all come from one sample, sequenced in a study of cytomegalovirus exposure and HLA in healthy donors. PCR primers comprised 60 Vbeta and 13 Jbeta primers. The method was immunoSEQ multiplex PCR; TCRdb's version includes in-frame clones alone and lacks a portion of them. Here the sample spans 200,000 to 250,000 clones, 65% to 80% being singletons. The specimen was PBMCs. These receptors all come from a girl aged 2 to 9 in good health and CMV-seronegative.

V gene TRBV6-1 combines with J gene TRBJ1-6, with D possibly being TRBD1 (5 bases). Germline CDR1 MNHNS, CDR2 SASEGT. The CDR3 has 13 amino acids. The germline V and J ends were trimmed by 8 bases and 10 bases, with 15 bases remaining between them. The CDR3: CASCITSGSPLHF. CDR3 in DNA: TGTGCCAGCTGTATTACGTCAGGGTCACCCCTCCACTTT.

The table lists this clone with a few counts. This chain connects TRBV5-5 to TRBJ2-2, with TRBD2 matching over 12 bases. CDR3 size: 18 residues. Looked up from germline, CDR1 is SGHKS and CDR2 is YYEKEE (reference sequence). V gave up 4 bases and J gave up 8 bases; unmatched junction bases: 15. CDR3: CASSNPTLTSGREGELFF. Written as DNA, the CDR3 is TGTGCCAGCAGCAATCCGACCCTGACTAGCGGGAGAGAGGGGGAGCTGTTTTTT.

This chain connects TRBV19 to TRBJ2-7; D unresolved. CDR3 length equals 14 residues. With 5 bases removed from V and 0 bases from J, the gap between germline ends came to 11 bases. CDR1 and CDR2 (germline): LNHDA, SQIVND (reference sequence). The CDR3 DNA is TGTGCCAGTAGTCCAGCCCACAGCTCCTACGAGCAGTACTTC. It codes for CASSPAHSSYEQYF.

CDR3 loop: CATESRTGFYNEQFF. The CDR3, as DNA: TGCGCCACTGAGAGTCGGACAGGGTTTTACAATGAGCAGTTCTTC. This rearrangement joins TRBV23-1 to TRBJ2-1, with TRBD1 identical over 8 bases. TRBV23-1 has ORF status, its function being uncertain. V gave up 10 bases and J gave up 4 bases; unmatched junction bases: 12. This CDR3 comprises 15 residues.

V and J are TRBV11-2 and TRBJ1-3; 7 nucleotides line up with TRBD1. V shed 5 bases and J 2 bases; nucleotides not matched to a gene: 6. This CDR3 spans 15 amino acids. In germline, CDR1 is SGHAT, CDR2 FQNNGV. This chain's CDR3 is CASSQRQGAGNTIYF. CDR3 sequence (DNA): TGTGCCAGCAGCCAAAGACAGGGAGCTGGAAACACCATATATTTT. Together with reference TRBV11-2 and TRBJ1-3, the CDR3 gives the full variable domain: EAGVAQSPRYKIIEKRQSVAFWCNPISGHATLYWYQQILGQGPKLLIQFQNNGVVDDSQLPKDRFSAERLKGVDSTLKIQPAKLEDSAVYLCASSQRQGAGNTIYFGEGSWLTVV.

The chain employs TRBV4-1 and TRBJ2-7, with D possibly TRBD1 on 5 matching bases. The germline V gene has CDR1 MGHRA and CDR2 YSYEKL. V lost 0 bases and J 3 bases, leaving 15 bases between the germline ends. The CDR3 extends over 16 amino acids. As DNA, the CDR3 is TGCGCCAGCAGCCAAGATCCCCCAGGGAAGGACTACGAGCAGTACTTC. This translates into CASSQDPPGKDYEQYF.

The chain employs TRBV29-1 and TRBJ2-4; D might be TRBD2 (6 bases). The CDR3 is 17 amino acids. V lost 4 bases and J lost 0, with 19 bases in between. Germline assignment: CDR1 SQVTM and CDR2 ANQGSEA. The CDR3, as DNA: TGCAGCGTTGGGGTAATGGCGGGGCCGCTAGCCAAAAACATTCAGTACTTC. Amino acid sequence: CSVGVMAGPLAKNIQYF.

The rearrangement uses TRBV4-1 and TRBJ1-2, with TRBD1 as a possible D gene (5 bases). Germline assignment: CDR1 MGHRA and CDR2 YSYEKL. V was pared by 0 bases and J by 10 bases, with 15 bases between. This CDR3 has 14 residues. In DNA form, the CDR3 reads TGCGCCAGCAGCCAAGAAGGGGACGGGAGGTCCTACACCTTC. Amino acids: CASSQEGDGRSYTF.

The chain couples TRBV5-1 to TRBJ2-1; the match to TRBD2 covers 7 bases. Germline V lookup: CDR1 SGHRS, CDR2 YFSETQ. V was clipped by 2 bases and J by 2 bases; unmatched bases: 10. The CDR3 is 17 residues long. Here the CDR3 DNA reads TGCGCCAGCAGCTTCGATTTTGGCGGGAGAACCTACAATGAGCAGTTCTTC. This translates into CASSFDFGGRTYNEQFF.

The V gene is TRBV12-5, the J gene TRBJ1-1, with 9 bases that match TRBD1. Germline CDR1 reads LGHNT; CDR2 reads FRNRAP. The CDR3 loop spans 16 amino acids. Trimming at V came to 2 bases and at J to 12 bases, leaving 16 bases not matched to a gene. CDR3 coding DNA: TGTGCTAGTGGTTTGCTTCGGGACAGGGCGGGGAATGATTCTTTCTTT. Amino acid sequence: CASGLLRDRAGNDSFF.

The sample holds one count of this clone. The chain links TRBV29-1 to TRBJ2-5, with TRBD1 as a possible D gene (5 bases). CDR3 length: 13 amino acids. V lost 7 bases to trimming and J lost 4 bases, with 16 bases between them. Germline CDR1 SQVTM, CDR2 ANQGSEA. The CDR3, as DNA: TGCAGCGACCTCACCCCAGGGTCAGAGACCCAGTACTTC. Translated: CSDLTPGSETQYF.

In this sample, this clone turned up a few times. The J gene is TRBJ1-1, the V gene TRBV5-1; TRBD1 matches 9 bases. The germline CDR1 and CDR2 sequences are SGHRS and YFSETQ. The CDR3 runs 14 residues. Trimming removed 8 bases from V and 1 base from J; junction bases left unmatched: 6. CDR3 sequence reads: CASRQGDANTEAFF. CDR3 nucleotides: TGCGCCAGTAGACAGGGGGATGCGAACACTGAAGCTTTCTTT.

The chain joins TRBV29-1 to TRBJ1-1, with D unclear. This CDR3 is built from 13 residues. V was shortened by 8 bases and J by 5 bases, with 18 bases between the two germline ends. Germline-derived CDR1 and CDR2 are SQVTM and ANQGSEA. The CDR3 spells CSTPREADTEAFF. DNA of the CDR3: TGCAGCACCCCTCGGGAGGCAGATACTGAAGCTTTCTTT.

This chain joins TRBV7-3 and TRBJ2-2, with D possibly TRBD1 on 5 matching bases. Per the germline V gene, CDR1 is SGHTA and CDR2 is FQGTGA. This CDR3 spans 16 amino acids. Trimming pared 5 bases from V and 5 bases from J, leaving 18 bases between. The CDR3 loop reads CASSLDGTGNTGELFF. The CDR3 DNA sequence: TGTGCCAGCAGCCTAGACGGTACAGGAAATACCGGGGAGCTGTTTTTT.

V is TRBV13 and J is TRBJ1-1, with D hard to call. The CDR3 spans 14 residues. V was trimmed by 2 bases and J by 1 base, leaving 8 bases between them. Looked up from germline, CDR1 is PRHDT and CDR2 is FYEKMQ (reference sequence). The CDR3: CASSLSGGNTEAFF. DNA for the CDR3: TGTGCCAGCAGCTTATCCGGCGGGAACACTGAAGCTTTCTTT.

The chain employs TRBV27 and TRBJ2-7, with TRBD1 matching over 7 bases. V was clipped by 5 bases and J by 2 bases; unmatched bases: 9. Germline-derived CDR1 and CDR2 are MNHEY and SMNVEV (reference sequence). This CDR3 spans 15 amino acids. The CDR3 DNA sequence: TGTGCCAGCAGTACCCCGGACAGGCCAACCTACGAGCAGTACTTC. Its protein is CASSTPDRPTYEQYF.